A single sample gave rise to the 2 T cell receptor beta chains below, sequenced in a study of cytomegalovirus exposure and HLA in healthy donors. PCR involved 60 Vbeta and 13 Jbeta primers. Sequencing used immunoSEQ multiplex PCR; TCRdb keeps in-frame clones, though not all of them. The sample includes 150,000 to 200,000 clones, 75% to 80% of them seen just once. Source material: PBMCs. The receptors derive from a man aged 50 to 60 in good health and CMV-seropositive.

The rearrangement joins TRBV11-2 to TRBJ1-2; the D is unclear. Germline V gene sequence: CDR1 SGHAT, CDR2 FQNNGV. The CDR3 loop spans 13 amino acids. The V end was cut by 2 bases, the J end by 7 bases, with 11 bases between. The CDR3 DNA reads as TGTGCCAGCAGCTTATCCCGGTCCGGTGGCTACACCTTC. It translates to CASSLSRSGGYTF.

This rearrangement joins TRBV28 to TRBJ1-5; D call uncertain. V lost 6 bases and J 2 bases, leaving 5 bases between the germline ends. The germline CDR1 and CDR2 sequences are MDHEN and SYDVKM. The CDR3 contains 12 residues. CDR3 sequence (DNA): TGTGCCAGCAGGGGAGGCAATCAGCCCCAGCATTTT. Translated, it gives CASRGGNQPQHF.